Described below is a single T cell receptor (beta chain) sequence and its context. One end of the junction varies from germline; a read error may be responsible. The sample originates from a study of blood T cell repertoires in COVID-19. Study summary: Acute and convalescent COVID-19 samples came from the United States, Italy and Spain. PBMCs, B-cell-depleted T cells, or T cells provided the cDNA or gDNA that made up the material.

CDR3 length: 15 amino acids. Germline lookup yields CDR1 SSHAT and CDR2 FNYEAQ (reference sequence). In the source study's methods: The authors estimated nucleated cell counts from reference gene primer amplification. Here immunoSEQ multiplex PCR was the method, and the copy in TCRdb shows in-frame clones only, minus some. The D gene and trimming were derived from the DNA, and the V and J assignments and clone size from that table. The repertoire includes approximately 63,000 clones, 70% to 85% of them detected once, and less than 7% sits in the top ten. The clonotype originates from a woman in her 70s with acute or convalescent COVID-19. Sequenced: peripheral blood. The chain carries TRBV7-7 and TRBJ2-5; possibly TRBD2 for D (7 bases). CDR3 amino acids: CASSLGGGQTETQYF. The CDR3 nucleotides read TGTGCTAGCAGCTTAGGGGGGGGACAAACAGAGACCCAGTACTTC. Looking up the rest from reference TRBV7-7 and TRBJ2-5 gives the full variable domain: GAGVSQSPRYKVTKRGQDVTLRCDPISSHATLYWYQQALGQGPEFLTYFNYEAQPDKSGLPSDRFSAERPEGSISTLTIQRTEQRDSAMYRCASSLGGGQTETQYFGPGTRLLVL.